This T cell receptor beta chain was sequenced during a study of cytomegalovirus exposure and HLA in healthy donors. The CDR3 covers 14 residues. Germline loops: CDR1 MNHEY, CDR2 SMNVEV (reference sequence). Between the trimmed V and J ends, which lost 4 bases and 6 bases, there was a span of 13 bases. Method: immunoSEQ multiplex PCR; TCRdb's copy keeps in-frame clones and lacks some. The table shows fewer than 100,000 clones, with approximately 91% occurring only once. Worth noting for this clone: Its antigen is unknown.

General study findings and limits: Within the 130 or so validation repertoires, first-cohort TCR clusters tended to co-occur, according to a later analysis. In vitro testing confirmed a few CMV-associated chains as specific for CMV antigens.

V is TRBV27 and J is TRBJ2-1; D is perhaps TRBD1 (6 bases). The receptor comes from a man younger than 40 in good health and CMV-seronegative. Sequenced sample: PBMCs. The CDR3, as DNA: TGTGCCAGCAGTTACGCAGGGGCGGGCAATGAGCAGTTCTTC. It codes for CASSYAGAGNEQFF.